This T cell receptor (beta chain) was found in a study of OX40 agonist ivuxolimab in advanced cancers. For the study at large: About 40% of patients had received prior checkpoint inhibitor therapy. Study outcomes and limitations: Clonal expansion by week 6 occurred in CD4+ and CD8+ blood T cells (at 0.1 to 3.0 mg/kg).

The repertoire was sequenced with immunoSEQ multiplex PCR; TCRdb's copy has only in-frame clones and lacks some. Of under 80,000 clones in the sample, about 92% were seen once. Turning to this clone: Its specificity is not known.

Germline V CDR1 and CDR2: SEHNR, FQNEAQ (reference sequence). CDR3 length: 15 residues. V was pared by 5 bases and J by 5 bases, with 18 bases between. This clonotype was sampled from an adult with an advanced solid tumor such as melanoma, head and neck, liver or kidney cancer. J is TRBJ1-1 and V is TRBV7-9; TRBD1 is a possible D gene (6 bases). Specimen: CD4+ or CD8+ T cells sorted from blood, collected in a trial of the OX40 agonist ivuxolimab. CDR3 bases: TGTGCCAGCAGCCCAGTAAGGGGGGCGTTAACTGAAGCTTTCTTT. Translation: CASSPVRGALTEAFF.